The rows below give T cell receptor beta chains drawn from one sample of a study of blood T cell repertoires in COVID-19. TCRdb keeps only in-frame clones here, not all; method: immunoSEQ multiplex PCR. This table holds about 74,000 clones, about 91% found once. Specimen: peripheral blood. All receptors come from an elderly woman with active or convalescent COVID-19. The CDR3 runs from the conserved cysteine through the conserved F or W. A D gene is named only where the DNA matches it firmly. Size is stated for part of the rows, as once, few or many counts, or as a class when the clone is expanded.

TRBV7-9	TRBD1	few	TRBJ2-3	TGTGCCAGCACCCTGACAGGGAGCACAGATACGCAGTATTTT	CASTLTGSTDTQYF
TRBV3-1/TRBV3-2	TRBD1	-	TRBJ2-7	TGTGCCAGCAGCCAAGACCGTAACAGGGGACCCCACTTC	CASSQDRNRGPHF
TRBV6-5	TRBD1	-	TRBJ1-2	TGTGCCAGCGGGACAGGCATTTCTAACTATGGCTACACCTTC	CASGTGISNYGYTF
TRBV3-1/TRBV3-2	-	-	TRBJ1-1	TGTGCCAGCAGCCAAATCAGGGCAGAGACTGAAGCTTTCTTT	CASSQIRAETEAFF
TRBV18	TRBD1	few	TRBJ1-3	TGTGCCAGCTCACCTACAGGGGGCATTGGAAACACCATATATTTT	CASSPTGGIGNTIYF
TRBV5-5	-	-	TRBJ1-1	TGTGCCAGCAGCTTGACCGGGACAACGAACACTGAAGCTTTCTTT	CASSLTGTTNTEAFF
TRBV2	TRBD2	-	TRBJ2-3	TGTGCCAGCAGCCCTGGATGGGGGAGGGGAGATACGCAGTATTTT	CASSPGWGRGDTQYF
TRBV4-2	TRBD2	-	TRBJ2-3	TGTGCCAGCAGCCTAACTAGCGGCGACACAGATACGCAGTATTTT	CASSLTSGDTDTQYF
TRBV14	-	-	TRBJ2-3	TGTGCCAGCAGCCGCGTCTACGATACGCAGTATTTT	CASSRVYDTQYF
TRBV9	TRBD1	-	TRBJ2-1	TGTGCCAGCAGCGTGGGACAGGGATTCACCAATGAGCAGTTCTTC	CASSVGQGFTNEQFF
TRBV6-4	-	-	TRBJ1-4	TGTGCCAGCAGTGAGGGGGGGAGGGGTGAAAAACTGTTTTTT	CASSEGGRGEKLFF
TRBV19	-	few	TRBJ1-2	TGTGCCAGTAGAGGGTTACCGGACAGAGTAGGGTATGGCTACACCTTC	CASRGLPDRVGYGYTF
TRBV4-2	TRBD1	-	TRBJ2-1	TGTGCCAGCAGCCTAAGGGTCACAGGGGACAATGAGCAGTTCTTC	CASSLRVTGDNEQFF
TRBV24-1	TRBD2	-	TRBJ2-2	TGTGCCACCAGTGATCTGGCTAGCGGCCCCAGCGGGGAGCTGTTTTTT	CATSDLASGPSGELFF
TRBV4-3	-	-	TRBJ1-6	TGCGCCAGCAGCCGCGGAGCGGACAGCTATAATTCACCCCTCCACTTT	CASSRGADSYNSPLHF
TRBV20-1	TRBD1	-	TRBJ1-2	TGCAGTGCTCCTCTTACTGGACAGGCCCACTTC	CSAPLTGQAHF
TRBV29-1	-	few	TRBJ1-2	TGCAGCGTTGAAGACGTTTTAACTCAAACGGGCTACACCTTC	CSVEDVLTQTGYTF
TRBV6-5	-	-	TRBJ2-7	TGTGCCAGCAGTTGGAGGAGGGACGGCGGCGAGCAGTACTTC	CASSWRRDGGEQYF
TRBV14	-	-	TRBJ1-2	TGTGCCAGCAGCCCATTTCTAGACTATGGCTACACCTTC	CASSPFLDYGYTF
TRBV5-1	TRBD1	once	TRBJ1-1	TGCGCCAGCAGCAAGGACAGGGCGAACACTGAAGCTTTCTTT	CASSKDRANTEAFF
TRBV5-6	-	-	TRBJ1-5	TGTGCCAGCAGCGGCAGGGGTCAGCCCCAGCATTTT	CASSGRGQPQHF
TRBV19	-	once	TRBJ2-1	TGTGCCAGTAGTAACCGGGCGGGTATGTCCCATGAGCAGTTCTTC	CASSNRAGMSHEQFF
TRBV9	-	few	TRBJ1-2	TGTGCCAGCAGCGTAGGAGGTAGTGGAGGATACTATGGCTACACCTTC	CASSVGGSGGYYGYTF
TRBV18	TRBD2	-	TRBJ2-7	TGTGCCAGCTCACCGAGGACTAGCGGGGGGAGCTCCTACGAGCAGTACTTC	CASSPRTSGGSSYEQYF
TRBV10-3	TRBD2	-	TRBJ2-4	TGTGCCATCAGTGAGGGGCGACTAGCGGGGGGCAAAAACATTCAGTACTTC	CAISEGRLAGGKNIQYF
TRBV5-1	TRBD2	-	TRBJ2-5	TGCGCCAGCAGCTCGTGGACTAGCGGGGGGCCCGAAGAGACCCAGTACTTC	CASSSWTSGGPEETQYF
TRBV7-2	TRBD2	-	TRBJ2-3	TGTGCCAGCAGCTTACAGCGGGGGAACACAGATACGCAGTATTTT	CASSLQRGNTDTQYF
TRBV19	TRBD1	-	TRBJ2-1	TGTGCCAGTACCTCACAGGGGGCTTCCTACAATGAGCAGTTCTTC	CASTSQGASYNEQFF
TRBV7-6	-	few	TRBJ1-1	TGTGCCAGCAGCTTAGAGTACTCCCAGAACACTGAAGCTTTCTTT	CASSLEYSQNTEAFF
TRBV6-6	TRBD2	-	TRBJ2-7	TGTGCCAGCAGTTACTCGAGAGGGGAGGGCGAGCAGTACTTC	CASSYSRGEGEQYF
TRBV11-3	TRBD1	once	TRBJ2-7	TGTGCCAGCAGCTTCGGACAGGGGCTAGGGGAGCAGTACTTC	CASSFGQGLGEQYF
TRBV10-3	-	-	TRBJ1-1	TGTGCCATCAGCACAAACCTGAACACTGAAGCTTTCTTT	CAISTNLNTEAFF
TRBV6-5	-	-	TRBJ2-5	TGTGCCAGCAGAGGGGGGGGAGGGCAAGAGACCCAGTACTTC	CASRGGGGQETQYF
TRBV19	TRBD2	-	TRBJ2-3	TGTGCCAGTAGGACCCGACCCCCGGATAGCGGGGGGGGTCGGCATACGCAGTATTTT	CASRTRPPDSGGGRHTQYF
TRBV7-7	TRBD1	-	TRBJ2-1	TGTGCCAGCAGCTTAGCCCTGGGTACAGGGGATACTGAGCAGTTCTTC	CASSLALGTGDTEQFF
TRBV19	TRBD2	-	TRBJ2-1	TGTGCCAGTAGGAGACTAGCGGGAGTAGGTAATGAGCAGTTCTTC	CASRRLAGVGNEQFF
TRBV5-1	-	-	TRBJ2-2	TGCGCCAGCAGCTTGGACTTAGCACAGGGCGGCACCGGGGAGCTGTTTTTT	CASSLDLAQGGTGELFF
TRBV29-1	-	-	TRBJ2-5	TGCAGCGTTGGACACTTGCTACGAGAGACCCAGTACTTC	CSVGHLLRETQYF
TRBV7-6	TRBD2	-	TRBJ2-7	TGTGCCAGCAGCTCTCAGGGACTAGCGGGAGGGAACGCTTACGAGCAGTACTTC	CASSSQGLAGGNAYEQYF
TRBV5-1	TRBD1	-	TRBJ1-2	TGCGCCAGCAGTACCCCAGGGACAGCTAACTATGGCTACACCTTC	CASSTPGTANYGYTF
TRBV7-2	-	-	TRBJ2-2	TGTGCCAGCAGCCGGACCGGGGAGCTGTTTTTT	CASSRTGELFF
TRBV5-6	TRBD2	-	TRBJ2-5	TGTGCCAGCAGCTTGAGCCTGACTAGCGGGGGGGCCATGGAGACCCAGTACTTC	CASSLSLTSGGAMETQYF
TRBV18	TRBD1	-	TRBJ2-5	TGTGCCAGCTCACCAACCGTAGACAGGGGGCGCGCAGAGACCCAGTACTTC	CASSPTVDRGRAETQYF
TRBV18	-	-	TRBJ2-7	TGTGCCAGCTCACCAGGGGGACTCTACGAGCAGTACTTC	CASSPGGLYEQYF
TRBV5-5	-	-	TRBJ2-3	TGTGCCAGCAGCTTGGATCGGGGCGGGACGGGAGATACGCAGTATTTT	CASSLDRGGTGDTQYF
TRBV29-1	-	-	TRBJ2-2	TGCAGCGTTGAACGAGCAGGGGGGACCGGGGAGCTGTTTTTT	CSVERAGGTGELFF
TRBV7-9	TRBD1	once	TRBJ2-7	TGTGCCAGCAGCGGGGGACAGGCTGACTACGAGCAGTACTTC	CASSGGQADYEQYF
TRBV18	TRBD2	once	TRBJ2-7	TGTGCCAGCTCATCCCCCTTAGGGCTAGCGGGAGGGCTCGAGCAGTACTTC	CASSSPLGLAGGLEQYF
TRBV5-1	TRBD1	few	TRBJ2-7	TGCGCCAGCAGCCCTGGGACAGGGGACTACGAGCAGTACTTC	CASSPGTGDYEQYF
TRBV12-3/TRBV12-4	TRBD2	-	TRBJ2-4	TGTGCCACCATGGGTAGCGGGATCAACATTCAGTACTTC	CATMGSGINIQYF
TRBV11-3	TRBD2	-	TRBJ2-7	TGTGCCAGCAGCCGTGGCGGGGGGCGAGGGACTTACGAGCAGTACTTC	CASSRGGGRGTYEQYF
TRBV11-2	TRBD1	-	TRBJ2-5	TGTGCCAGCAGCTCCAAGTGGGACAGGGGACCACAAGAGACCCAGTACTTC	CASSSKWDRGPQETQYF
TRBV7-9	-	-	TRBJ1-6	TGTGCCAGCACCTTTGGGAGCTCCTATAATTCACCCCTCCACTTT	CASTFGSSYNSPLHF
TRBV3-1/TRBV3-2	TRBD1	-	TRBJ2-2	TGTGCCAGCAGGCAAGATTGGGACAGAGGTAACACCGGGGAGCTGTTTTTT	CASRQDWDRGNTGELFF
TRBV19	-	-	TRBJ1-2	TGTGCCAGCCAGACCGGGTATCTCGGCTACACCTTC	CASQTGYLGYTF
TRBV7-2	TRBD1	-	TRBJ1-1	TGTGCCAGCAGCTTAGAGCGACAGGGGATTGAAGCTTTCTTT	CASSLERQGIEAFF
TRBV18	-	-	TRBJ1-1	TGTGCCAGCTCACAAACTCAGAACACTGAAGCTTTCTTT	CASSQTQNTEAFF